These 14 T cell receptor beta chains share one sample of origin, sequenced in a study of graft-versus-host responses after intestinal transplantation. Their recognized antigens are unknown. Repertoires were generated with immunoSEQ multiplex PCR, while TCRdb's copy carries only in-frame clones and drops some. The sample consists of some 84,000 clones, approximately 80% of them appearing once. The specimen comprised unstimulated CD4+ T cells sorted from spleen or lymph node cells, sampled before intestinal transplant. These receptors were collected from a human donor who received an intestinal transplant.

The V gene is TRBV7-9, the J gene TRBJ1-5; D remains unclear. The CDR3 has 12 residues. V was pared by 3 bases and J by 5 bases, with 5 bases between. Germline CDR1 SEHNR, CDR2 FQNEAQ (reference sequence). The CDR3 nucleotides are TGTGCCAGCAGCTTGTTAGATCAGCCCCAGCATTTT. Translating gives CASSLLDQPQHF.

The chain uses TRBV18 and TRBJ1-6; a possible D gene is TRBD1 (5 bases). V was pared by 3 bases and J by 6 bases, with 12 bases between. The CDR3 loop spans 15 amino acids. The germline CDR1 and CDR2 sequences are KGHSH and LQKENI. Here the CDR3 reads CASSPKAGSNSPLHF. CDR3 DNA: TGTGCCAGCTCACCGAAGGCAGGGTCTAATTCACCCCTCCACTTT.

CDR3 coding DNA: TGTGCCAGCAGCAACCCAGTCGGGTACGAGCAGTACTTC. The encoded protein is CASSNPVGYEQYF. This chain links TRBV6-5 with TRBJ2-7; D is unresolved. The CDR3 runs 13 residues. The V end was cut by 6 bases, the J end by 4 bases, with 13 bases between. Germline V gene data show CDR1 as MNHEY and CDR2 as SVGAGI.

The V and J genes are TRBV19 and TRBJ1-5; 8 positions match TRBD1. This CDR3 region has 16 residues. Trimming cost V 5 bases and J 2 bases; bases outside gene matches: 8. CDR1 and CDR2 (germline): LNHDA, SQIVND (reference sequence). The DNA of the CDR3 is TGTGCCAGTAGTGGCGGACAGGGCGCGGGCAATCAGCCCCAGCATTTT. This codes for CASSGGQGAGNQPQHF.

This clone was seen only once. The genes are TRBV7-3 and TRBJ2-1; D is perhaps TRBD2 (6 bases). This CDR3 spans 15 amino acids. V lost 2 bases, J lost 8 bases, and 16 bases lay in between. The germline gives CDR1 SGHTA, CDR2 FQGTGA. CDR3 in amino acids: CASSLAAGSLDEQFF. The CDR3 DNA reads TGTGCCAGCAGCTTAGCGGCGGGATCCCTCGATGAGCAGTTCTTC.

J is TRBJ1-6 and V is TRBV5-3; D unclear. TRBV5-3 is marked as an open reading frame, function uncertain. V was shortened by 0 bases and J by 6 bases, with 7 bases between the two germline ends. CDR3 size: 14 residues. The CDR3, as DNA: TGTGCCAGAAGCTTGGAATTGGCTAATTCACCCCTCCACTTT. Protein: CARSLELANSPLHF.

The CDR3 DNA is TGTGCCAGGTGGATGAAGCCTCCCGGGGAAAACATTCAGTACTTC. Its protein product is CARWMKPPGENIQYF. The chain combines TRBV27 with TRBJ2-4; TRBD2 is a possible D gene (5 bases). The CDR3 is made up of 15 amino acids. Per the germline V gene, CDR1 is MNHEY and CDR2 is SMNVEV (reference sequence). Trimming removed 9 bases at V and 5 bases at J, with 20 bases between.

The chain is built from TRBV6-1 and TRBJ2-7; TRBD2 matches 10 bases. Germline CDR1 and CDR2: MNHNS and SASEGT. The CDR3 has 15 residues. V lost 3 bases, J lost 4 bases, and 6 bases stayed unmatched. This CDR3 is CASSDRLAGWYEQYF. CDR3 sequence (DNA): TGTGCCAGCAGTGATAGACTAGCGGGTTGGTACGAGCAGTACTTC.

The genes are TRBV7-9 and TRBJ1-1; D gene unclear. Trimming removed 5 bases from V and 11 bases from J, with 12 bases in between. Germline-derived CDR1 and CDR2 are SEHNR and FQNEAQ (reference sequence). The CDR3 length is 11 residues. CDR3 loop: CASSPRYVAFF. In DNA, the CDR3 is TGTGCCAGCAGCCCGCGTTATGTTGCTTTCTTT. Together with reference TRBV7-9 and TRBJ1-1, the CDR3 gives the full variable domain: DTGVSQNPRHKITKRGQNVTFRCDPISEHNRLYWYRQTLGQGPEFLTYFQNEAQLEKSRLLSDRFSAERPKGSFSTLEIQRTEQGDSAMYLCASSPRYVAFFGQGTRLTVV.

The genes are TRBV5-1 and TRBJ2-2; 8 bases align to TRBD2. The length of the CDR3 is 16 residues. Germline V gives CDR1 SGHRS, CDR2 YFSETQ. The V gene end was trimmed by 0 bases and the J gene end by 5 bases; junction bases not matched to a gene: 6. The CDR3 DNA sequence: TGCGCCAGCAGCTTGGAATTAGCGGGATTGACCGGGGAGCTGTTTTTT. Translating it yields CASSLELAGLTGELFF.

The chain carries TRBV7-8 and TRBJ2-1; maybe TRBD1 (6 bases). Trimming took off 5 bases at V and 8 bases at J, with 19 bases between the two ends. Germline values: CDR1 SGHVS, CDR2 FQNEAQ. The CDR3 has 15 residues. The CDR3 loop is CASSLEADSFYEQFF. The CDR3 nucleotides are TGTGCCAGCAGCCTAGAGGCGGACAGTTTCTATGAGCAGTTCTTC. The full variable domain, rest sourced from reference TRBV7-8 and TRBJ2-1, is GAGVSQSPRYKVAKRGQDVALRCDPISGHVSLFWYQQALGQGPEFLTYFQNEAQLDKSGLPSDRFFAERPEGSVSTLKIQRTQQEDSAVYLCASSLEADSFYEQFFGPGTRLTVL.

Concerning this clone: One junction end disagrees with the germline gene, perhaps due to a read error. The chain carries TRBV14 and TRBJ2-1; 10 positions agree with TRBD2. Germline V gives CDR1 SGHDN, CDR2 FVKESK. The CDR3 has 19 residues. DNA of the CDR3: TGTGCCGGCAGCCAAGTCTGGGCTAGCGGGAGCCCCTCCTACAATGAGCAGTTCTTC. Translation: CAGSQVWASGSPSYNEQFF.

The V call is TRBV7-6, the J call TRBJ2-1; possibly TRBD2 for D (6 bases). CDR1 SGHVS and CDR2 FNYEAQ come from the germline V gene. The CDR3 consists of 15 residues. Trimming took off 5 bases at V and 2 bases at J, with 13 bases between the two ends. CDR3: CASSPRVAAYNEQFF. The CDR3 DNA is TGTGCCAGCAGCCCCCGGGTAGCGGCCTACAATGAGCAGTTCTTC.

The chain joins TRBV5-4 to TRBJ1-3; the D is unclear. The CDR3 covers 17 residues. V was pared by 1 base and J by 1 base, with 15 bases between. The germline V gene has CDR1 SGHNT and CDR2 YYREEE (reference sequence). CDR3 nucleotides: TGTGCCAGCAGCTTGTTTGCGGGGAGCGTTTCTGGAAACACCATATATTTT. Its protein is CASSLFAGSVSGNTIYF. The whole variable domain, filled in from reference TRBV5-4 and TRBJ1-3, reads ETGVTQSPTHLIKTRGQQVTLRCSSQSGHNTVSWYQQALGQGPQFIFQYYREEENGRGNFPPRFSGLQFPNYSSELNVNALELDDSALYLCASSLFAGSVSGNTIYFGEGSWLTVV.